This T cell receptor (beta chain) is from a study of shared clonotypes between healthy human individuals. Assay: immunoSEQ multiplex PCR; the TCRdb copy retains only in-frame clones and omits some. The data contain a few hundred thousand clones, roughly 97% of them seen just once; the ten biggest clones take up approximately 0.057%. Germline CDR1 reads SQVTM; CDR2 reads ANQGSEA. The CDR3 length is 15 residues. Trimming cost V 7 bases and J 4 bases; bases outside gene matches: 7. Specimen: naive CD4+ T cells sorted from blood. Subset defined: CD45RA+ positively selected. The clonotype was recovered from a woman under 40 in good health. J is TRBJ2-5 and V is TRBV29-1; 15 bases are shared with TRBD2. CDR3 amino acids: CSGGRTSGRGETQYF. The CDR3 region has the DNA TGCAGCGGGGGGAGGACTAGCGGGAGGGGAGAGACCCAGTACTTC.